This is a list of T cell receptor beta chains from one sample in a study of shared clonotypes between healthy human individuals. Data came from immunoSEQ multiplex PCR; TCRdb stores just in-frame clones and leaves some out. The sample has approximately 1,000,000 clones, roughly 80% seen once. Sequencing was carried out using memory CD4+ T cells from PBMCs. These receptors all come from a man aged 18 to 35 in good health. Some clones in this sample may be carry-over from other donors' samples. CDR3s include the opening cysteine and the closing phenylalanine or tryptophan. Fields, in order: D gene, clone size, V gene, CDR3 length, J gene, CDR3 protein, CDR3 DNA. A D gene is named only where the DNA matches it firmly. Some rows have no size entry. The others give once, few or many, or a class for an expanded clone.

>TRBD1|NA|TRBV27|14|TRBJ1-1
CASTPGGWNTEAFF
TGTGCCAGCACCCCAGGGGGGTGGAACACTGAAGCTTTCTTT
>TRBD2|NA|TRBV5-1|18|TRBJ2-2
CASSLVGTSGNPTGELFF
TGCGCCAGCAGCTTGGTGGGGACTAGCGGTAATCCTACCGGGGAGCTGTTTTTT
>NA|NA|TRBV6-5|10|TRBJ2-2
CAPEQGELFF
TGTGCCCCGGAGCAGGGGGAGCTGTTTTTT
>NA|NA|TRBV18|16|TRBJ1-2
CASSPRVPVENYGYTF
TGTGCCAGCTCTCCACGGGTTCCGGTGGAGAACTATGGCTACACCTTC
>NA|NA|TRBV5-1|13|TRBJ1-5
CASSETGDQPQHF
TGCGCCAGCAGCGAGACGGGAGATCAGCCCCAGCATTTT
>TRBD2|NA|TRBV7-8|15|TRBJ2-7
CASSSRLASSYEQYF
TGTGCCAGCAGCTCACGACTAGCCTCATCTTACGAGCAGTACTTC
>TRBD1|NA|TRBV2|14|TRBJ1-1
CASSMDRGETEAFF
TGTGCCAGCAGCATGGACAGGGGTGAAACTGAAGCTTTCTTT
>TRBD1|NA|TRBV6-5|15|TRBJ2-7
CASTTRGRGFYEQYF
TGTGCCAGCACAACCCGGGGCAGGGGGTTCTACGAGCAGTACTTC
>NA|NA|TRBV5-1|12|TRBJ2-7
CASSLNGDEQYF
TGCGCCAGCAGCTTGAACGGAGACGAGCAGTACTTC
>NA|NA|TRBV6-6|15|TRBJ2-5
CASSYSVLGQETQYF
TGTGCCAGCAGTTACTCGGTCCTGGGGCAAGAGACCCAGTACTTC
>TRBD1|once|TRBV18|15|TRBJ2-5
CASSPRQGSWETQYF
TGTGCCAGCTCACCAAGACAGGGGTCGTGGGAGACCCAGTACTTC
>NA|NA|TRBV11-3|13|TRBJ2-2
CASSQHNTGELFF
TGTGCCAGCAGCCAACATAACACCGGGGAGCTGTTTTTT
>TRBD2|NA|TRBV7-8|15|TRBJ2-5
CASSGRLAGGETQYF
TGTGCCAGCAGCGGGCGACTAGCGGGAGGAGAGACCCAGTACTTC
>TRBD2|NA|TRBV28|15|TRBJ2-7
CASSWGLAGEGEQYF
TGTGCCAGCAGCTGGGGGCTAGCGGGAGAGGGCGAGCAGTACTTC
>NA|NA|TRBV4-2|13|TRBJ2-7
CASSQDVNYEQYF
TGTGCCAGCAGCCAAGATGTCAACTACGAGCAGTACTTC
>TRBD1|many|TRBV4-3|13|TRBJ1-1
CASSQTGVTEAFF
TGCGCCAGCAGCCAAACAGGGGTCACTGAAGCTTTCTTT
>NA|few|TRBV6-6|11|TRBJ2-4
CASSPGVIQYF
TGTGCCAGCAGCCCCGGGGTTATTCAGTACTTC
>NA|NA|TRBV5-1|18|TRBJ1-3
CASSLGAGAPFSGNTIYF
TGCGCCAGCAGCTTGGGAGCGGGTGCTCCTTTCTCTGGAAACACCATATATTTT
>NA|few|TRBV9|18|TRBJ1-3
CASSVATGRHISGNTIYF
TGTGCCAGCAGCGTAGCTACGGGGCGGCACATCTCTGGAAACACCATATATTTT
>NA|NA|TRBV5-1|14|TRBJ2-1
CASSLDGSYNEQFF
TGCGCCAGCAGCTTGGACGGGAGCTACAATGAGCAGTTCTTC
>NA|NA|TRBV2|11|TRBJ2-1
CASSEGVGKFF
TGTGCCAGCAGTGAAGGGGTCGGGAAGTTCTTC
>NA|NA|TRBV18|15|TRBJ2-5
CASSPPSLAQETQYF
TGTGCCAGCTCACCACCGAGTCTAGCCCAAGAGACCCAGTACTTC
>TRBD2|many|TRBV2|15|TRBJ2-1
CASLFPLAGVNEQFF
TGTGCCAGCTTATTCCCCCTAGCGGGAGTGAATGAGCAGTTCTTC
>TRBD2|many|TRBV11-2|16|TRBJ2-1
CASSYRLAGGPNEQFF
TGTGCCAGCAGCTACAGACTAGCGGGAGGGCCAAATGAGCAGTTCTTC
>TRBD1|NA|TRBV6-6|16|TRBJ1-6
CASSYLGGTGDSPLHF
TGTGCCAGCAGTTACTTAGGGGGGACAGGGGATTCACCCCTCCACTTT
>NA|many|TRBV5-1|14|TRBJ1-1
CASYRDTMNTEAFF
TGCGCCAGCTACCGGGACACTATGAACACTGAAGCTTTCTTT
>NA|NA|TRBV2|12|TRBJ2-7
CARKTDSYEQYF
TGTGCCAGGAAGACCGACAGCTACGAGCAGTACTTC
>TRBD1|NA|TRBV27|15|TRBJ2-7
CASSLRTGSGHEQYF
TGTGCCAGCAGCCTTAGGACAGGTTCCGGGCACGAGCAGTACTTC
>NA|NA|TRBV7-8|16|TRBJ1-3
CASSLAGVPSGNTIYF
TGTGCCAGCAGCTTAGCAGGGGTCCCCTCTGGAAACACCATATATTTT
>NA|NA|TRBV5-1|14|TRBJ2-3
CVSGASGSTDTQYF
TGCGTCTCGGGGGCTAGCGGTAGCACAGATACGCAGTATTTT
>TRBD2|many|TRBV13|17|TRBJ2-5
CASSTGLAGVGEETQYF
TGTGCCAGCAGCACCGGACTAGCGGGAGTTGGGGAAGAGACCCAGTACTTC
>NA|NA|TRBV5-4|16|TRBJ2-1
CASSLGGIAPSKQWFF
TGTGCCAGCAGCTTGGGGGGGATTGCCCCAAGCAAGCAATGGTTCTTC
>NA|NA|TRBV5-1|14|TRBJ2-1
CASSRTDSYNEQFF
TGCGCCAGCAGCCGGACAGATTCCTACAATGAGCAGTTCTTC
>TRBD2|NA|TRBV11-2|15|TRBJ2-3
CASRAQAGGADTQYF
TGTGCCAGCAGGGCCCAAGCGGGAGGGGCAGATACGCAGTATTTT
>NA|NA|TRBV2|15|TRBJ1-4
CASSEAKWGNEKLFF
TGTGCCAGCAGTGAAGCGAAGTGGGGTAATGAAAAACTGTTTTTT
>TRBD2|NA|TRBV5-1|15|TRBJ2-7
CASSWTGLATYEQYF
TGCGCCAGCAGCTGGACGGGACTAGCAACCTACGAGCAGTACTTC
>NA|NA|TRBV5-4|14|TRBJ2-3
CASSLVQGSDTQYF
TGTGCCAGCAGCTTGGTGCAGGGGTCAGATACGCAGTATTTT
>TRBD2|NA|TRBV7-3|15|TRBJ2-2
CASSLGLAGTGELFF
TGTGCCAGCAGCCTGGGACTAGCAGGGACCGGGGAGCTGTTTTTT
>NA|many|TRBV29-1|13|TRBJ1-1
CSVAQTLGTEAFF
TGCAGCGTTGCCCAGACATTGGGCACTGAAGCTTTCTTT
>NA|many|TRBV4-1|15|TRBJ2-7
CASSQEAVSLHEQYF
TGCGCCAGCAGCCAAGAAGCAGTCTCTCTTCACGAGCAGTACTTC
>NA|NA|TRBV5-4|16|TRBJ2-3
CASSLPAPRIADTQYF
TGTGCCAGCAGCTTACCCGCTCCCAGAATCGCAGATACGCAGTATTTT
>NA|NA|TRBV18|13|TRBJ2-7
CASSREQGNEQYF
TGTGCCAGCTCACGAGAGCAGGGGAACGAGCAGTACTTC
>TRBD2|NA|TRBV29-1|14|TRBJ2-1
CSVEGGRGVNEQFF
TGCAGCGTTGAAGGCGGGAGGGGTGTTAATGAGCAGTTCTTC
>NA|NA|TRBV4-2|15|TRBJ1-2
CASSQATGDGYGYTF
TGTGCCAGCAGCCAAGCGACGGGCGACGGGTATGGCTACACCTTC